One sample yielded the 5 T cell receptor beta chains listed below, sequenced in a study of blood T cell repertoires in COVID-19. Sequenced by immunoSEQ multiplex PCR; TCRdb stores in-frame clones only, minus some. The table records a few hundred thousand clones, roughly nine tenths of them present only once. The sequencing input was PBMCs or T cells enriched from blood (not recorded which). The receptors were sampled from a human donor in a cohort exposed to, infected with or recovered from COVID-19 (not recorded which). The donor label of this sample is uncertain.

A word on this clone: Other nucleotide sequences from this sample produce the same CDR3. This chain joins TRBV4-3 and TRBJ1-2; TRBD1 might be the D (5 bases). This CDR3 has 13 amino acids. Germline lookup yields CDR1 LGHNA and CDR2 YSLEER. V shed 3 bases and J shed 4 bases, with 9 bases lying between them. The CDR3 DNA reads as TGCGCCAGCAGCCAGCAGGGCGGCTATGGCTACACCTTC. Amino acid sequence: CASSQQGGYGYTF.

This rearrangement joins TRBV24-1 to TRBJ1-2; TRBD1 aligns across 11 bases. J gave up 8 bases and V 3 bases, and 10 bases lay outside the gene matches. Germline CDR1 is KGHDR and CDR2 is SFDVKD. The CDR3 runs to 16 residues. CDR3: CATSDIGQGAHHGYTF. DNA for the CDR3: TGTGCCACCAGTGATATAGGACAGGGGGCGCATCACGGCTACACCTTC.

The chain carries TRBV5-1 and TRBJ1-4; D is perhaps TRBD1 (6 bases). This CDR3 region has 14 residues. V shed 4 bases and J shed 4 bases, with 11 bases lying between them. Germline V gives CDR1 SGHRS, CDR2 YFSETQ. CDR3 protein: CASSPQGFNEKLFF. In nucleotides, the CDR3 is TGCGCCAGCAGCCCACAGGGTTTTAATGAAAAACTGTTTTTT. Supplemented by reference TRBV5-1 and TRBJ1-4, the full variable domain reads KAGVTQTPRYLIKTRGQQVTLSCSPISGHRSVSWYQQTPGQGLQFLFEYFSETQRNKGNFPGRFSGRQFSNSRSEMNVSTLELGDSALYLCASSPQGFNEKLFFGSGTQLSVL.

The CDR3 coding sequence is TGCGCCAGCAGCCCAGGACAGGGGGTACCTCCGGAGCAGTACTTC. Translated, it gives CASSPGQGVPPEQYF. The genes are TRBV5-1 and TRBJ2-7; 10 nucleotides line up with TRBD1. The trim removed 4 bases at V and 7 bases at J, leaving 11 bases unmatched. CDR3 length: 15 residues. The germline V gene encodes CDR1 SGHRS and CDR2 YFSETQ.

J is TRBJ2-1 and V is TRBV27, with 9 nucleotides matching TRBD2. Germline V gene data show CDR1 as MNHEY and CDR2 as SMNVEV (reference sequence). This CDR3 has 16 residues. V gave up 2 bases and J gave up 8 bases; unmatched junction bases: 10. CDR3 sequence reads: CASSLESAGGRDEQFF. The CDR3 region has the DNA TGTGCCAGCAGTTTAGAGTCCGCGGGGGGGCGGGATGAGCAGTTCTTC.